This T cell receptor (beta chain) is drawn from a study of beta chain features in type 1 diabetes. Study background: Summed over all samples, the examined sorted cells came to 85 million to 130 million. Broader study findings: Moderate but significant shortening of TCRB CDR3s was recorded in all four CD4+ subsets from Type 1 diabetes patients.

The table lists this clone with a few counts. The antigen remains undetermined. cDNA synthesis used the whole RNA isolate, giving expressed TCRB sequences. The study sequenced naive, central memory and regulatory T cell samples to an average of around 3.5 million reads. Measured with immunoSEQ multiplex PCR; TCRdb has only the in-frame clones, and not every one. The table shows about 740,000 clones, with around an eighth occurring only once. Sorting based on CD45RO/CCR7/CD25/CD127/CD95/CD27 separated CD4+ naive, central memory, regulatory and stem cell-like memory cells. Sequencing was performed on naive CD4+ T cells from blood. This receptor was obtained from a man aged 18-30 years with type 1 diabetes.

The CDR3 protein is CAWRARDRDSLGVEAFF. The CDR3 DNA reads as TGTGCCTGGAGGGCTCGGGACAGGGACTCGCTGGGAGTCGAAGCTTTCTTT. This chain joins TRBV30 and TRBJ1-1, with TRBD1 matching 9 bases. J lost 8 bases, V lost 3 bases, and 19 bases had no gene match. The CDR3 has 17 amino acids. Germline-derived CDR1 and CDR2 are GTSNPN and SVGIG (reference sequence).